This TCR beta chain was observed in a study of PD-L1 blockade in urothelial cancer. Study conclusions and caveats: Prediction of better survival came from below-median pretreatment blood TCR clonality.

Details on this clone: Its antigen is currently unknown.

Germline V gene lookup returns CDR1 SGHAT and CDR2 FQNNGV. V lost 5 bases and J lost 0, with 18 bases in between. This CDR3 region has 17 residues. This table comes from immunoSEQ multiplex PCR, and its TCRdb copy is limited to in-frame clones, with some not included. This sample yields 70,000 to 90,000 clones, of which around 80% are seen a single time; 9.5% belongs to the top ten. This clonotype was sampled from a man between 70 and 80 years old with urothelial cancer. The chain employs TRBV11-2 and TRBJ2-3, with D possibly matching TRBD1 (6 bases). The sample in question was PBMCs, obtained around atezolizumab (anti-PD-L1) treatment. CDR3 amino acids: CASSASPTGFSTDTQYF. The CDR3 DNA is TGTGCCAGCAGCGCCTCTCCCACAGGGTTTAGCACAGATACGCAGTATTTT.